The 14 T cell receptor beta chains presented below share a single source sample, sequenced in a study of T cell responses to AZD1222 COVID-19 vaccine. Libraries were prepared by immunoSEQ multiplex PCR; TCRdb keeps only in-frame clonotypes and omits some of them. Found here are around 180,000 clones, 94% of them singletons; the top ten hold roughly 8.4%. The material sequenced was peripheral blood, taken on day 0 of AZD1222 vaccination. The receptor set was obtained from an adult in good health.

For the CDR3, the DNA is TGTGCCATCAGTGGAGGTCCGATCACCGGGGAGCTGTTTTTT. It is translated as CAISGGPITGELFF. The J gene is TRBJ2-2, the V gene TRBV10-3; no definite D call. Germline loops: CDR1 ENHRY, CDR2 SYGVKD. The CDR3 is made up of 14 amino acids. The germline V and J ends were trimmed by 4 bases and 4 bases, with 10 bases remaining between them.

J is TRBJ2-7 and V is TRBV18; D not resolved. Germline V gene lookup returns CDR1 KGHSH and CDR2 LQKENI. The CDR3 is 14 residues long. The V gene lost 1 base and the J gene lost 3 bases, with 10 bases spanning the gap. In DNA, the CDR3 is TGTGCCAGCTCACCACTTGGTAGCAACTACGAGCAGTACTTC. It encodes CASSPLGSNYEQYF.

The chain uses TRBV18 and TRBJ1-5; TRBD1 matches at 9 bases. J was trimmed by 3 bases and V by 3 bases; bases with no gene match: 6. Germline loops: CDR1 KGHSH, CDR2 LQKENI. The length of the CDR3 is 16 residues. CDR3 sequence reads: CASSPPGQGPNQPQHF. In DNA form, the CDR3 reads TGTGCCAGCTCACCTCCGGGACAGGGTCCCAATCAGCCCCAGCATTTT. Combining the CDR3 with reference TRBV18 and TRBJ1-5 gives the whole variable domain NAGVMQNPRHLVRRRGQEARLRCSPMKGHSHVYWYRQLPEEGLKFMVYLQKENIIDESGMPKERFSAEFPKEGPSILRIQQVVRGDSAAYFCASSPPGQGPNQPQHFGDGTRLSIL.

The J gene is TRBJ1-6, the V gene TRBV5-6, with D unresolved. Germline V gene lookup returns CDR1 SGHDT and CDR2 YYEEEE. Trimming stripped 2 bases from V and 8 bases from J, with 5 bases between. The CDR3 has 12 amino acids. The CDR3 reads CASSFRDSPLHF. CDR3 nucleotides: TGTGCCAGCAGCTTTAGGGATTCACCCCTCCACTTT.

The chain has TRBV12-3 or TRBV12-4 and TRBJ1-4; D not resolved. This CDR3 comprises 12 residues. V gave up 4 bases and J gave up 8 bases, with 8 bases separating them. In nucleotides, the CDR3 is TGTGCCAGCAGTTGGACGGTCGAAAAACTGTTTTTT. It is translated as CASSWTVEKLFF.

The chain has TRBV28 and TRBJ2-5; D perhaps matches TRBD1 (6 bases). V shed 6 bases and J shed 5 bases, with 13 bases lying between them. The germline V gene has CDR1 MDHEN and CDR2 SYDVKM. This CDR3 is 13 amino acids long. The CDR3 region is CASSTGPRETQYF. The CDR3, as DNA: TGTGCCAGCAGCACAGGGCCCCGGGAGACCCAGTACTTC.

The V and J genes are TRBV29-1 and TRBJ2-1; either TRBD1 or TRBD2 may supply D (7 bases each). This CDR3 is built from 18 residues. CDR1 and CDR2 from the germline V gene are SQVTM and ANQGSEA. Trimming cost V 3 bases and J 0 bases, with 21 bases left between them. CDR3 sequence (DNA): TGCAGCGTTGAGGGGACAGTTACTAGCGCACGCTCCTACAATGAGCAGTTCTTC. Its translation: CSVEGTVTSARSYNEQFF.

This clone was detected only once. This chain uses TRBV2 with TRBJ2-7, with 7 bases fitting TRBD1. Losses at the gene ends were 4 bases for V and 0 bases for J; bases not matched to a gene: 6. Germline assignment: CDR1 SNHLY and CDR2 FYNNEI. CDR3 size: 15 residues. Here the CDR3 reads CASSGLDRSSYEQYF. CDR3 bases: TGTGCCAGCAGTGGTTTGGACAGGAGCTCCTACGAGCAGTACTTC.

The CDR3 spells CASSQTGLADTQYF. The CDR3 region has the DNA TGTGCCAGCAGCCAAACGGGACTAGCGGATACGCAGTATTTT. The genes are TRBV16 and TRBJ2-3; the match to TRBD2 covers 10 bases. The J segment lost 6 bases and the V segment lost 2 bases, leaving 2 bases of the junction unmatched. There are 14 residues in the CDR3. Germline V gives CDR1 KGHSY, CDR2 FQNENV.

The rearrangement uses TRBV19 and TRBJ1-5; D might be TRBD1 (5 bases). Germline CDR1 and CDR2: LNHDA and SQIVND (reference sequence). CDR3 length equals 16 residues. V was trimmed by 0 bases and J by 1 base, leaving 10 bases between them. The CDR3 nucleotides read TGTGCCAGTAGTATAGAAGGGGTACCGAGCAATCAGCCCCAGCATTTT. Residues: CASSIEGVPSNQPQHF.

The chain couples TRBV5-6 to TRBJ2-1; perhaps D is TRBD1 or TRBD2 (5 bases each). CDR3 length: 15 residues. Per germline, CDR1 SGHDT and CDR2 YYEEEE. The V end lost 0 bases, the J end lost 8 bases, and 15 bases lay between the germline ends. Written as DNA, the CDR3 is TGTGCCAGCAGCTTGGTAGGGGACGAGAGGGATGAGCAGTTCTTC. Protein: CASSLVGDERDEQFF.

The rearrangement uses TRBV5-1 and TRBJ2-7, with 10 bases lining up with TRBD1. The germline V gene encodes CDR1 SGHRS and CDR2 YFSETQ. This CDR3 is built from 18 residues. The trim removed 4 bases at V and 5 bases at J, leaving 18 bases unmatched. The CDR3 spells CASSLRDRGGPRPDEQYF. DNA of the CDR3: TGCGCCAGCAGCCTCCGGGACAGGGGTGGACCCAGGCCGGACGAGCAGTACTTC.

Worth noting for this clone: A junction boundary mismatches the germline segment, possibly from a read error. The chain recombines TRBV7-7 with TRBJ2-5, with 14 positions matching TRBD2. CDR1 and CDR2 (germline): SSHAT, FNYEAQ (reference sequence). The CDR3 is made up of 22 amino acids. The CDR3 nucleotides are TGTGCTAGCAGCACCCAATATCCGGGACTAGCGGGAGCGCCTGCTTCGTGGGAGACCCAGTACTTC. Its protein is CASSTQYPGLAGAPASWETQYF.

The chain has TRBV6-1 and TRBJ2-3; D possibly corresponds to TRBD1 (6 bases). V was cut by 2 bases and J by 6 bases, with 18 bases left in between. The CDR3 is 16 residues long. Germline CDR1 is MNHNS and CDR2 is SASEGT. The DNA of the CDR3 is TGTGCCAGCAGTGAAAGGTTTTGGCAGGGGAAGGATACGCAGTATTTT. This translates into CASSERFWQGKDTQYF.